Below, 15 T cell receptor beta chains from the same sample are listed, as sequenced in a study of blood T cells in healthy people across ages. A second PCR of roughly 6 to 12 cycles used a sample-barcoded 5' primer and a J-beta primer mix. TCRdb itself ran the 5' RACE reads through MiXCR, one entry per CDR3 protein. The sample has 780,000 or so distinct CDR3 sequences, approximately 60% seen once. The material sequenced was blood. These receptors originate from a man aged 40-49 years in good health.

This clonotype was detected a few times. The chain recombines TRBV24-1 with TRBJ2-5; D possibly matches TRBD1 or TRBD2 (5 bases each). The closer fit of TRBJ2-7 to the DNA end suggests the J call may be wrong. CDR1 is KGHDR, CDR2 SFDVKD, per germline. The CDR3 extends over 15 amino acids. The CDR3 reads CATSDERGEGREQYF. The CDR3 region has the DNA TGTGCCACCAGTGATGAGAGGGGAGAGGGACGCGAGCAGTACTTC.

Only one count was recorded for this clonotype. The genes are TRBV7-2 and TRBJ2-4; tentatively, D is TRBD1 (6 bases). Judging by the DNA end, TRBJ2-7 fits better; the J call may be wrong. The CDR3 runs to 14 residues. Germline assignment: CDR1 SGHTA and CDR2 FQGNSA. The CDR3 region is CASSYQGMGYEQYF. CDR3 nucleotide sequence: TGTGCCAGCAGCTACCAGGGGATGGGCTACGAGCAGTACTTC.

The rearrangement links TRBV6-5 to TRBJ2-5; 13 bases are a match to TRBD2. Trimming at V came to 4 bases and at J to 2 bases, leaving 7 bases not matched to a gene. CDR3 size: 17 residues. Germline CDR1 reads MNHEY; CDR2 reads SVGAGI. CDR3: CASSWTSGGNAQETQYF. As DNA, the CDR3 is TGTGCCAGCAGTTGGACTAGCGGGGGAAATGCACAAGAGACCCAGTACTTC.

V usage is TRBV12-3 or TRBV12-4 and J usage is TRBJ2-1; D remains unclear. The CDR3 has 14 residues. V lost 3 bases, J lost 2 bases, and 8 bases lay in between. Written as DNA, the CDR3 is TGTGCCAGCAGTTTGGGTCAGGCCTACAATGAGCAGTTCTTC. Its protein product is CASSLGQAYNEQFF.

V is TRBV9 and J is TRBJ1-1; D call uncertain. Germline assignment: CDR1 SGDLS and CDR2 YYNGEE. Trimming took 0 bases from V and 4 from J, leaving 10 bases between them. The CDR3 spans 14 residues. The CDR3: CASSVVGTSTEAFF. Written as DNA, the CDR3 is TGTGCCAGCAGCGTAGTGGGAACCAGCACTGAAGCTTTCTTT.

The sample holds a few counts of this clonotype. The chain has TRBV10-3 and TRBJ2-3; no reliable D call. Germline-derived CDR1 and CDR2 are ENHRY and SYGVKD. The CDR3 is 15 residues long. V was trimmed by 4 bases and J by 3 bases, leaving 14 bases between them. CDR3 coding DNA: TGTGCCATCAGTGGGGCGAGGTTAGAGACAGATACGCAGTATTTT. This translates into CAISGARLETDTQYF.

The chain employs TRBV11-2 and TRBJ2-3; D is uncertain. Deletions cut 2 bases from V and 4 bases from J, with 10 bases between. CDR1 and CDR2 (germline): SGHAT, FQNNGV. The CDR3 covers 14 residues. CDR3 region: CASSLIGISDTQYF. The CDR3 bases are TGTGCCAGCAGCTTAATAGGGATTTCAGATACGCAGTATTTT. Full variable domain (missing parts from reference TRBV11-2 and TRBJ2-3): EAGVAQSPRYKIIEKRQSVAFWCNPISGHATLYWYQQILGQGPKLLIQFQNNGVVDDSQLPKDRFSAERLKGVDSTLKIQPAKLEDSAVYLCASSLIGISDTQYFGPGTRLTVL.

This clonotype was detected only a few times. CDR3 bases: TGCGCCAGCAGCCGAGGGGCGGCAAGCTCCTACGAGCAGTACTTC. The encoded protein is CASSRGAASSYEQYF. This chain links TRBV4-3 with TRBJ2-7; D assignment may be TRBD1 or TRBD2 (5 bases each). This CDR3 is built from 15 residues. Germline V lookup: CDR1 LGHNA, CDR2 YSLEER. Between the trimmed V and J ends, which lost 4 bases and 0 bases, there was a span of 13 bases.

This clonotype was found many times. The CDR3 region is CASTGPAGGPAWADTQYF. CDR3 nucleotide sequence: TGTGCCAGCACCGGCCCAGCGGGGGGGCCAGCGTGGGCGGATACGCAGTATTTT. V is TRBV6-1 and J is TRBJ2-3; 10 nucleotides match TRBD2. This CDR3 is built from 18 residues. Per germline, CDR1 MNHNS and CDR2 SASEGT. Trimming removed 7 bases from V and 6 bases from J; junction bases left unmatched: 19.

The chain recombines TRBV20-1 with TRBJ2-1; 8 bases align to TRBD2. CDR1 and CDR2 (germline): DFQATT, SNEGSKA (reference sequence). The CDR3 consists of 14 residues. With V trimmed by 3 bases and J by 7 bases, 8 bases remained unmatched. CDR3 coding DNA: TGCAGTGCTAGGGGACGGGGGGGCGTGAATGAGCAGTTCTTC. Residues: CSARGRGGVNEQFF.

This clonotype was picked up a small number of times. The chain couples TRBV29-1 to TRBJ1-1; D is unclear. Germline CDR1 is SQVTM and CDR2 is ANQGSEA. The V gene lost 4 bases and the J gene lost 4 bases, with 13 bases spanning the gap. The CDR3 is made up of 13 amino acids. The CDR3 DNA reads TGCAGCGTTGCCGAGTCTTCGGGCACTGAAGCTTTCTTT. Its translation is CSVAESSGTEAFF.

The chain joins TRBV5-1 to TRBJ2-1; TRBD2 matches at 13 bases. The CDR3 covers 20 residues. With 4 bases clipped from V and 0 bases from J, the junction kept 13 bases outside the gene matches. From germline, CDR1 is SGHRS and CDR2 YFSETQ. CDR3 region: CASSRGLAGPHSSSYNEQFF. For the CDR3, the DNA is TGCGCCAGCAGCAGGGGACTAGCGGGGCCTCATTCCAGCTCCTACAATGAGCAGTTCTTC.

This clonotype has just a few counts. CDR3 nucleotides: TGCAGTGCTAGTCCGACGGATAGCAATCAGCCCCAGCATTTT. Encoded protein: CSASPTDSNQPQHF. V gene TRBV20-1 combines with J gene TRBJ1-5, with D unresolved. Germline CDR1 is DFQATT and CDR2 is SNEGSKA (reference sequence). This CDR3 region has 14 residues. Between the trimmed V and J ends, which lost 3 bases and 0 bases, there was a span of 9 bases.

The chain joins TRBV6-5 to TRBJ2-1; the D gene is possibly TRBD1 (5 bases). Germline V gene sequence: CDR1 MNHEY, CDR2 SVGAGI. Trimming stripped 5 bases from V and 7 bases from J, with 12 bases between. This CDR3 comprises 13 residues. Written as DNA, the CDR3 is TGTGCCAGCAGTGACGGACAAGGGAATGAGCAGTTCTTC. This translates into CASSDGQGNEQFF.

This clonotype was seen a single time. The genes are TRBV7-6 and TRBJ1-1, with D hard to call. The V end lost 5 bases, the J end lost 6 bases, and 25 bases lay between the germline ends. This CDR3 contains 17 residues. The V gene's germline CDR1 is SGHVS and CDR2 FNYEAQ. CDR3 in DNA: TGTGCCAGCAGCGTCCTAATAGCGACCCATCAGGAAGCTGAAGCTTTCTTT. This sequence encodes CASSVLIATHQEAEAFF.